This record looks at one TCR beta chain sequence and its context. This specimen comes from a study of shared clonotypes between healthy human individuals. The CDR3 extends over 14 amino acids. The V gene's germline CDR1 is MNHEY and CDR2 SMNVEV (reference sequence). V trimming: 4 bases; J trimming: 0 bases; junction bases outside the gene matches: 2. Using immunoSEQ multiplex PCR, the repertoire was profiled, and TCRdb retains in-frame clones only, with some absent. The sample yields fewer than 600,000 clones, 79% seen once. The sample was PBMCs. The chain combines TRBV27 with TRBJ1-2, with 7 bases lining up with TRBD1. The clonotype comes from a woman aged 40-49 years in good health. Some clones in this sample may be carry-over from other donors' samples. As DNA, the CDR3 is TGTGCCAGCAGTTGGGACAGATCTAACTATGGCTACACCTTC. Its translation is CASSWDRSNYGYTF.